These T cell receptor beta chains were read from a single sample in a study of shared clonotypes between healthy human individuals. Using immunoSEQ multiplex PCR, the repertoire was profiled, and TCRdb retains in-frame clones only, with some absent. This sample has some 1,100,000 clones, with 75% to 80% found just once. The sample comprised memory CD4+ T cells from PBMCs. The receptors shown here come from a man between 18 and 29 years old in good health. Some clones in this sample may be carry-over from other donors' samples. CDR3s include the opening cysteine and the closing phenylalanine or tryptophan. Each record gives: CDR3 protein, CDR3 DNA, V gene, clone size, D gene, J gene. D genes are given only for firm matches. Not every row has a clone size; where given, it reads once, few, many or a size class.

CAISGGSGRPLGTGELFF,TGTGCCATCAGCGGGGGTAGCGGGAGGCCTCTCGGGACCGGGGAGCTGTTTTTT,TRBV10-3,NA,TRBD2,TRBJ2-2
CASSSSSGSRNEQFF,TGTGCCAGCAGCTCCTCTAGCGGGAGTCGCAATGAGCAGTTCTTC,TRBV7-2,NA,TRBD2,TRBJ2-1
CAWSSIRGETQYF,TGTGCCTGGAGTTCAATAAGGGGGGAGACCCAGTACTTC,TRBV30,NA,NA,TRBJ2-5
CASSMGGTAGGNTIYF,TGTGCCAGCAGCATGGGCGGGACCGCGGGGGGAAACACCATATATTTT,TRBV21-1,NA,NA,TRBJ1-3
CASSPTTGSTDTQYF,TGTGCCAGCAGCCCAACAACAGGGAGCACAGATACGCAGTATTTT,TRBV11-2,NA,NA,TRBJ2-3
CASSLAGGFSYEQYF,TGCGCCAGCAGCCTAGCGGGAGGTTTCTCCTACGAGCAGTACTTC,TRBV5-1,NA,TRBD2,TRBJ2-7
CASRLRGYTF,TGTGCCAGCAGACTAAGGGGCTACACCTTC,TRBV2,NA,NA,TRBJ1-2
CASSPLGTSSGYTDTQYF,TGCGCCAGCAGCCCCCTCGGTACCTCTAGCGGCTACACAGATACGCAGTATTTT,TRBV4-1,few,TRBD2,TRBJ2-3
CASSLFGRTNTGELFF,TGTGCCAGCAGTTTATTTGGGAGAACGAACACCGGGGAGCTGTTTTTT,TRBV28,few,NA,TRBJ2-2
CASSGADTQYF,TGCGCCAGCTCGGGCGCAGATACGCAGTATTTT,TRBV5-1,NA,NA,TRBJ2-3
CASSPVGTDTQYF,TGTGCCAGCAGCCCCGTCGGGACAGATACGCAGTATTTT,TRBV5-6,NA,NA,TRBJ2-3
CAISSDRNYGYTF,TGTGCCATCAGTTCGGACAGAAACTATGGCTACACCTTC,TRBV10-3,few,NA,TRBJ1-2
CASSQEVGVEAGVSTDTQYF,TGTGCCAGCAGCCAAGAGGTTGGGGTCGAGGCGGGAGTTAGCACAGATACGCAGTATTTT,TRBV4-2,NA,TRBD2,TRBJ2-3
CASSVEPRSGNTIYF,TGTGCCAGCAGCGTAGAACCAAGATCGGGAAACACCATATATTTT,TRBV9,NA,NA,TRBJ1-3
CSVGRPNTEAFF,TGCAGCGTTGGCAGGCCGAACACTGAAGCTTTCTTT,TRBV29-1,few,NA,TRBJ1-1
CASSLGGSYEQYF,TGTGCCAGCAGTTTAGGGGGCAGCTACGAGCAGTACTTC,TRBV28,NA,NA,TRBJ2-7
CASKRERTDYGYTF,TGCGCCAGCAAACGGGAAAGGACAGACTATGGCTACACCTTC,TRBV5-1,NA,NA,TRBJ1-2
CASSRGQPNQPQHF,TGTGCCAGTAGTAGGGGACAGCCGAATCAGCCCCAGCATTTT,TRBV19,NA,TRBD1,TRBJ1-5
CASSFSWGNTGELFF,TGTGCCAGCAGTTTTTCGTGGGGAAACACCGGGGAGCTGTTTTTT,TRBV28,NA,NA,TRBJ2-2
CATYLAGVASGANVLTF,TGCGCCACCTATCTAGCGGGAGTAGCTTCTGGGGCCAACGTCCTGACTTTC,TRBV10-2,NA,TRBD2,TRBJ2-6
CASSGGVGPADTQYF,TGTGCCAGCAGCGGGGGCGTCGGGCCCGCAGATACGCAGTATTTT,TRBV11-3,NA,NA,TRBJ2-3
CASSPAPDQPQHF,TGCGCCAGCAGCCCCGCTCCTGATCAGCCCCAGCATTTT,TRBV5-1,NA,NA,TRBJ1-5
CASSARGGDGYTF,TGTGCCAGCAGTGCTCGGGGGGGGGATGGCTACACCTTC,TRBV6-5,NA,NA,TRBJ1-2
CASSQVFAGGAGELFF,TGCGCCAGCAGCCAAGTATTCGCTGGGGGCGCCGGGGAGCTGTTTTTT,TRBV4-1,NA,NA,TRBJ2-2
CASSGTDTNRAFF,TGTGCCAGCAGCGGGACGGATACTAATAGAGCTTTCTTT,TRBV9,NA,NA,TRBJ1-1
CASSIVGNRDRELFF,TGTGCCAGTAGTATCGTCGGGAACCGTGACCGGGAGCTGTTTTTT,TRBV19,NA,NA,TRBJ2-2
CASSLFAGREETQYF,TGCGCCAGCAGCTTGTTCGCGGGTCGTGAAGAGACCCAGTACTTC,TRBV5-1,NA,NA,TRBJ2-5
CASSTPTGRGYGYTF,TGTGCCAGCAGTACTCCGACGGGACGGGGCTATGGCTACACCTTC,TRBV28,few,NA,TRBJ1-2
CASWGGPPNYGYTF,TGTGCCAGTTGGGGCGGCCCACCTAACTATGGCTACACCTTC,TRBV19,many,NA,TRBJ1-2
CAWGQPQRGTEAFF,TGTGCCTGGGGACAACCTCAACGGGGCACTGAAGCTTTCTTT,TRBV30,NA,NA,TRBJ1-1
CASSLGAQSENTIYF,TGCGCCAGCAGCTTGGGAGCCCAGAGCGAAAACACCATATATTTT,TRBV5-1,NA,NA,TRBJ1-3
CASSPVLGEQYF,TGTGCCAGCAGCCCGGTTCTAGGCGAGCAGTACTTC,TRBV7-8,NA,NA,TRBJ2-7
CASSLSGSPFYEQYF,TGCGCCAGCAGCTTAAGCGGGAGTCCTTTCTACGAGCAGTACTTC,TRBV5-1,many,TRBD2,TRBJ2-7
CASSLVVGLNTEAFF,TGCGCCAGCAGCTTGGTTGTAGGGCTGAACACTGAAGCTTTCTTT,TRBV5-1,NA,NA,TRBJ1-1
CASSPTIRDRGNQPQHF,TGTGCCAGCAGTCCCACGATCCGGGACAGGGGCAATCAGCCCCAGCATTTT,TRBV27,NA,TRBD1,TRBJ1-5
CSVEQGSGLSYEQYF,TGCAGCGTTGAACAGGGAAGCGGGCTCTCCTACGAGCAGTACTTC,TRBV29-1,NA,NA,TRBJ2-7
CASSLGGIGYEQYF,TGTGCCAGCAGTTTAGGAGGGATAGGCTACGAGCAGTACTTC,TRBV28,NA,NA,TRBJ2-7
CASSEGTSTDTQYF,TGTGCCAGCAGTGAAGGGACTAGCACAGATACGCAGTATTTT,TRBV2,NA,NA,TRBJ2-3
CSVAQGFNYGYTF,TGCAGCGTTGCACAGGGTTTTAACTATGGCTACACCTTC,TRBV29-1,NA,NA,TRBJ1-2
CASSFEAPSYEQYF,TGCGCCAGCAGCTTTGAGGCACCCTCCTACGAGCAGTACTTC,TRBV5-1,NA,NA,TRBJ2-7
CASSTGGGTSGRNEQFF,TGTGCCAGCAGTACCGGAGGCGGGACTAGCGGGAGAAATGAGCAGTTCTTC,TRBV28,NA,TRBD2,TRBJ2-1
CASMSFRTGPRAFF,TGCGCCAGCATGAGCTTCCGGACAGGTCCGCGGGCTTTCTTT,TRBV10-2,NA,TRBD1,TRBJ1-1
CASRPSLGQQQFF,TGTGCCAGCAGACCTTCTCTTGGACAGCAGCAGTTCTTC,TRBV28,NA,NA,TRBJ2-1
CASDQTRGFYEQYF,TGTGCCAGCGATCAGACCAGGGGATTCTACGAGCAGTACTTC,TRBV6-1,NA,NA,TRBJ2-7
CAISGGQLSSYNEQFF,TGTGCCATCAGTGGCGGACAGCTGAGCTCCTACAATGAGCAGTTCTTC,TRBV10-3,NA,NA,TRBJ2-1
CASSGSGPSYNEQFF,TGCGCCAGCAGCGGTAGCGGCCCTTCCTACAATGAGCAGTTCTTC,TRBV5-1,NA,NA,TRBJ2-1
CASSVGGTGDNEQFF,TGTGCCAGCAGCGTAGGCGGGACAGGGGACAATGAGCAGTTCTTC,TRBV9,NA,TRBD1,TRBJ2-1
CASSEARDRVYEQYF,TGTGCCAGCAGTGAAGCGAGAGACAGGGTCTACGAGCAGTACTTC,TRBV6-1,NA,TRBD1,TRBJ2-7
CASSFAPLTYNEQFF,TGTGCCAGCAGCTTTGCGCCCCTGACCTACAATGAGCAGTTCTTC,TRBV12-1,few,NA,TRBJ2-1